The entry below gives a single T cell receptor beta chain sequence along with its context. Its antigen remains unknown. The time point was: week 23, last vaccination. The vaccine gave 300 ug of a 20-mer mutant IDH1 peptide subcutaneously per dose. There were new WHO grade 3 or 4 astrocytomas in the donors, and these were IDH1-mutant and ATRX-lost. This sample is part of a study of a mutant IDH1 vaccine in newly diagnosed glioma. Background on the study: Most had both radiotherapy and temozolomide beforehand; others had only one.

Assay used: immunoSEQ multiplex PCR; TCRdb lists only in-frame clones, some missing. This sample has approximately 79,000 clones, with around 83% found just once. Study-level results: Alterations occurring in top peripheral T cell clonotypes seemed unrelated to pseudoprogression.

The source is a woman between 50 and 59 years old with glioma. The input for sequencing was PBMCs, taken from a glioma patient whose treatment included an IDH1 peptide vaccine.

DNA for the CDR3: TGTGCCAGCAGCGTAGCCCGAGACGGAGTGGTCTATGGCTACACCTTC. It encodes CASSVARDGVVYGYTF. The chain recombines TRBV9 with TRBJ1-2; D unresolved. Germline loops: CDR1 SGDLS, CDR2 YYNGEE. Deletions cut 0 bases from V and 4 bases from J, with 16 bases between. CDR3 length equals 16 residues.